This T cell receptor (beta chain) is drawn from a study of cytomegalovirus exposure and HLA in healthy donors (dated by TCRdb to the late 2010s). At the level of the whole study: An earlier analysis of some 550 of the donors reported about 250 Gb of sequence data and roughly 110 million unique TCR beta sequences from 150 million to 200 million T cells. Donor age, sex, ethnicity and CMV serostatus were collected together with the repertoire data. HLA typing covered class I and class II loci at four-digit resolution. In the later analysis, no new phenotypic data were used to find candidate immune exposures; instead, reliance was placed on TCR beta sequences and their occurrence across donors. Because of strong linkage in the cohort, roughly five DR-DQ haplotypes were treated as single units for association and clustering. The study profiled the T cell repertoires of 500 to 800 subjects by immunosequencing and related them to cytomegalovirus serostatus. Besides the first cohort of roughly 660 subjects, a separate validation cohort made up of over a hundred different subjects was used. A later analysis re-examined previously published TCR beta repertoires from 610 or so donors and added high-resolution HLA genotyping to investigate patterns of TCR occurrence. Every repertoire in the discovery cohort had been generated on one and the same sequencing platform. Typing coverage differed by locus: A, B, C, DRB1 and DQB1 were typed in roughly 629-630 donors, DQA1 in 522, DPA1 in approximately 600, and DPB1 in just under 490. The study combined high-throughput TCR immunosequencing, statistical association of individual TCRs with disease status, and machine learning to predict cytomegalovirus infection status. The genetic ancestry cluster associated with self-reported Caucasian donors included about 84% of the roughly 400 genotyped donors. The aim of the study was to test whether cataloging public T cell receptors could identify signatures of past pathogen exposure. Genome-wide SNP genotypes for about 65% of the 666 donors were used in a later genetic analysis, which treated that subset as a discovery cohort. Among some 400 genotyped donors of the cohort, an average of approximately 240,000 unique TCR beta nucleotide sequences were sequenced per donor, roughly a sixth of them non-productive. An earlier analysis of fewer than 750 of the donors used high-throughput TCR beta sequencing to judge whether each TCR beta V gene segment behaved as functional or pseudogenic. An early release covering 550 to 650 HLA-typed donors comprised roughly 300 gigabases of sequencing data and about 90 million unique TCR sequences.

About this clone: Its antigen remains undetermined.

On the study overall, not on this receptor specifically: Broadly in line with IMGT annotations, most TCR beta V segments showed up in productive rearrangements about 87% or about 30% of the time in an earlier analysis of several hundred of the donors. In a later analysis, about 17,000 TCR beta sequences were associated with specific HLA alleles at a false discovery rate of 0.05. Correlated functional status among segregating V segments might reflect linkage disequilibrium, but an unknown experimental factor could not be ruled out. The authors suggested that the approach could potentially be generalized to other disease states and immunological phenotypes. Some IMGT-functional V segments, including TRBV6-2 and TRBV6-3, could not be distinguished by the 87-base-pair reads and were therefore excluded. Cytomegalovirus status was reported to be diagnosed by the classifier with high specificity and sensitivity in both the original and validation cohorts. Several of the top co-occurrence clusters appeared to be linked to parvovirus B19, influenza, CMV and Epstein-Barr virus, according to a later analysis. A further reported finding was that TCR beta sequences accurately predicted the HLA-A and HLA-B alleles for most subjects in the first cohort. Three of the identified cytomegalovirus-associated TCR beta chains were confirmed in vitro to be specific for cytomegalovirus antigens. In a later analysis, HLA-associated TCR beta chains were found to be more clonally expanded and to have lower generation probabilities than equally common non-associated chains. A later genetic analysis reported fewer N-insertions in productive TCRs among donors in an Asian-associated ancestry cluster than the approximately 670-donor mean. Most TCR sequences were observed very rarely across donors, whereas some public TCRs were present in many individuals. The presence/absence analyses assumed that sequencing depth was roughly uniform across donors, and that assumption may not be true. In a later genetic analysis, a missense DCLRE1C variant was associated with V-gene and J-gene trimming of TCR beta chains, and the association was replicated in an independent cohort. A total of roughly 160 TCR beta chains were listed by the study as associated with cytomegalovirus. Because counts were too low, about 18 rarely observed V segments, including chromosome 9 orphons, were excluded from the earlier analysis of fewer than 650 of the donors. A later analysis found that most CMV-associated TCR beta chains appeared HLA-restricted, with HLA associations seemingly driven largely by CMV exposure. A cluster of highly shared sequence variants was judged likely to represent a technical artifact of the sequencing pipeline. When HLA alleles, especially DR and DQ, strongly co-occurred, attributing TCR associations to individual alleles was difficult. The only immune exposure information available for the cohort was CMV serostatus. This cohort had only TCR beta chains sequenced, and the lack of alpha or paired-chain data limited which features could be detected. A later analysis found that TCR association rates varied across HLA loci, with DRB1 alleles showing the most associated TCRs and HLA-C alleles the fewest. Because HLA typing was missing for some donors at each locus, association tests included only the typed subset.

The germline V and J ends show losses of 6 bases and 8 bases respectively, and no gene match explains 11 bases of the junction. In the germline V gene (reference sequence), CDR1 corresponds to MNHEY and CDR2 to SMNVEV. The CDR3 runs 14 residues from the cysteine to the phenylalanine. Left in the record is the CDR3 DNA by itself, 42 bases read in frame from the first base. In total, approximately 700 healthy bone marrow donors made up the cohort. Cohort members were all nominally healthy when sampled, although unrecorded immune exposures were likely present. The donor tested CMV seronegative and was one of the 352 seronegative cohort members. Each donor provided a peripheral blood sample, and peripheral blood mononuclear cells were used for TCR beta sequencing. The Qiagen DNeasy Blood Extraction Kit was used to extract genomic DNA from the blood cell samples. Libraries were built with the immunoSEQ multiplex PCR assay. For the multiplex PCR, a mixture combining 60 forward primers for TCR Vbeta segments and 13 reverse primers for TCR Jbeta segments was used. The CDR3 region of rearranged TCR beta genes was amplified from genomic DNA by a multiplex PCR assay. On the Illumina HiSeq System, the amplified TCR beta libraries were sequenced as 87-base-pair reads. As for the original processing: Across the 666 repertoires, a later analysis counted 80 million or so unique TCR beta chains, 9.5 million to 12 million of which were shared by at least two donors. Raw reads were error-corrected and collapsed into unique sequences by a nearest-neighbor algorithm in which closely related sequences were merged to remove PCR and sequencing errors. Alignment of CDR3 sequences to IMGT reference sequences was used to assign V, D and J gene segments. For a sequence to be retained, a match of at least six nucleotides was required to both a V gene segment and a J gene segment. Rearrangements were called productive when the CDR3 lacked stop codons and stayed in frame with V and J; all others were non-productive. CDR3 was defined by IMGT convention, running from the second conserved V-encoded cysteine to the conserved J-encoded phenylalanine. The earlier analysis of some 540 of the donors excluded any sequence lacking an unambiguous match to a single V gene segment. An earlier analysis of a few hundred of the donors classified V segments as functional when productive rearrangements were above 56.7% and as segregating when the standard deviation between donors was above 5%. A statistical classification framework was built for diagnosing cytomegalovirus status from the catalog of TCR beta chain sequences. In a later analysis, TCR nucleotide sequences were compared against IMGT/GENE-DB human TR gene sequences so that V and J genes could be assigned. A later analysis assigned CDR3 sequences and most-parsimonious VDJ recombination scenarios with the TCRdist pipeline. In a later analysis, each TCR beta chain was defined by its CDR3 amino acid sequence together with its V-gene family, and reads lacking a unique V-gene family were excluded. To address suspected cross-contamination and a sequencing artifact, a later analysis removed a few hundred highly shared, low-generation-probability nucleotide sequences. A later analysis calculated a clonal expansion index for each public chain from normalized within-repertoire ranks of inferred template counts. In a later analysis, generation probabilities were computed using a VDJ recombination model fitted to out-of-frame rearrangements, and the results were checked against IGoR. Hypergeometric tests were used in a later analysis to score TCR-TCR, TCR-HLA and TCR-CMV co-occurrence, with a repertoire-size bias correction applied to the TCR pairs. A later analysis estimated false discovery rates by permuting HLA or CMV assignments 20 times. In a later analysis, co-occurring TCRs were grouped using DBSCAN, with TCRdist sequence similarity added in when clustering inside HLA-allele-positive subsets. Repertoires with fewer than 30,000 or more than 120,000 public chains, plus five repertoires with anomalous nucleotide sharing, were excluded from co-occurrence clustering. In its TCRdb copy, this immuneACCESS table keeps in-frame sequences only and misses some clones. Where compared with another copy, unresolved V genes explain less than half of these, and the others have no known cause. The V and J calls and clone size were taken over from that table, and D and trimming were inferred from the DNA. The data table for this sample lists about 130,000 clones. The ten largest clones capture approximately 1.9% of the sample.

Sample: PBMCs. The chain employs TRBV27 and TRBJ1-1; 8 central nucleotides agree with TRBD1. This TCR was sampled from a woman aged 60-70 years in good health and CMV-seronegative. The sequence in DNA is TGTGCCAGCAGCTTTAAGACAGGGGTTTACGAAGCTTTCTTT. Translated, it gives CASSFKTGVYEAFF.